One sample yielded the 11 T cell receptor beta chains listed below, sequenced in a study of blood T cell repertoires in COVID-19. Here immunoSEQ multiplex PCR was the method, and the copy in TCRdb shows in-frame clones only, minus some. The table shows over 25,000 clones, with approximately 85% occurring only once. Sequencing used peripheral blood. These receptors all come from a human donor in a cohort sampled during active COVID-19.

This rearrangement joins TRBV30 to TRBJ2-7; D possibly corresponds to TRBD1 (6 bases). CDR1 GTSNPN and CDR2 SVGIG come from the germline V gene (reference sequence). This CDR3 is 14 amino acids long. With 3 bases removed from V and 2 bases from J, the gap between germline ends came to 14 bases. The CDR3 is CAWSSGRGPYEQYF. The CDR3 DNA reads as TGTGCCTGGAGCTCCGGCAGGGGTCCCTACGAGCAGTACTTC. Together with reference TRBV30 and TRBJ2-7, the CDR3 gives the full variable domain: SQTIHQWPATLVQPVGSPLSLECTVEGTSNPNLYWYRQAAGRGLQLLFYSVGIGQISSEVPQNLSASRPQDRQFILSSKKLLLSDSGFYLCAWSSGRGPYEQYFGPGTRLTVT.

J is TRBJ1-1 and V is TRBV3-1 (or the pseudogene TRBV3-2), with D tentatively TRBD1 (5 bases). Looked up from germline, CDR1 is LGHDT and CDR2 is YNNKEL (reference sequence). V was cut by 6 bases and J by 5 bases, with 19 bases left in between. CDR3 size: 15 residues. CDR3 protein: CASRGPRAGNTEAFF. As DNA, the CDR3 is TGTGCCAGCAGAGGGCCCAGGGCTGGTAATACTGAAGCTTTCTTT.

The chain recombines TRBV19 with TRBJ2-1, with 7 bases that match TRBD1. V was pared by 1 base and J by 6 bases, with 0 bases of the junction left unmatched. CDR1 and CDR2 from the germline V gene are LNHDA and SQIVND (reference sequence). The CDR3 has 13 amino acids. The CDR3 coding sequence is TGTGCCAGTAGTATAGGGGACAGCAATGAGCAGTTCTTC. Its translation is CASSIGDSNEQFF.

The CDR3 coding sequence is TGTGCCAGCAGCTTGACAGACAATGAGCAGTTCTTC. Translating it yields CASSLTDNEQFF. The chain has TRBV7-6 and TRBJ2-1; perhaps TRBD1 as D (5 bases). The CDR3 totals 12 residues. Trimming pared 3 bases from V and 5 bases from J, leaving 5 bases between. Germline CDR1 is SGHVS and CDR2 is FNYEAQ.

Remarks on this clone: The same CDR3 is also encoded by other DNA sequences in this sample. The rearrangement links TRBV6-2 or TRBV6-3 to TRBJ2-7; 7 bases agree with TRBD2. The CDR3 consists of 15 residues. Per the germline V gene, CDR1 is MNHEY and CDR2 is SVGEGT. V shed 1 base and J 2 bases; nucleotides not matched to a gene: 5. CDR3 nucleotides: TGTGCCAGCAGTTACTGGCTAGCGGAAACCTACGAGCAGTACTTC. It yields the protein CASSYWLAETYEQYF.

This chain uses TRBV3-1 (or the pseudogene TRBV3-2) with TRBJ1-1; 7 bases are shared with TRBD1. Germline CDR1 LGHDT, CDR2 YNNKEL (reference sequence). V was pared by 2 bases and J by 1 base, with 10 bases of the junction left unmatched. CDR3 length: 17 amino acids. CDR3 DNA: TGTGCCAGCAGCCAATCCGGGACAGCCCTTGGGAACACTGAAGCTTTCTTT. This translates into CASSQSGTALGNTEAFF.

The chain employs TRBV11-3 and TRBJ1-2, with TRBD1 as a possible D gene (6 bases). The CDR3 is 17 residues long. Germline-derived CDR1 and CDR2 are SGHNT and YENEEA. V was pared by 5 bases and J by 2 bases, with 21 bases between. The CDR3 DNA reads TGTGCCAGCAGCCACGGGGGGGCGGACGGCACAAACTATGGCTACACCTTC. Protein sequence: CASSHGGADGTNYGYTF.

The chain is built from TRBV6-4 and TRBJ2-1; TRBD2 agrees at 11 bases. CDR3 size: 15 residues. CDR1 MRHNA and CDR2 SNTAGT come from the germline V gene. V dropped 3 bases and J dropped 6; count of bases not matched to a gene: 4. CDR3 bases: TGTGCCAGCAGTGAGGAGGGACTAGCGGCCAATGAGCAGTTCTTC. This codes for CASSEEGLAANEQFF.

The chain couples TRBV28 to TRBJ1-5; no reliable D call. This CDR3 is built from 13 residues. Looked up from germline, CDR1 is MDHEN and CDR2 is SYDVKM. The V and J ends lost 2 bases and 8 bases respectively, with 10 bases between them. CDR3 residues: CASSLGHREPQHF. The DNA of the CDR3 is TGTGCCAGCAGTTTAGGTCACCGGGAGCCCCAGCATTTT.

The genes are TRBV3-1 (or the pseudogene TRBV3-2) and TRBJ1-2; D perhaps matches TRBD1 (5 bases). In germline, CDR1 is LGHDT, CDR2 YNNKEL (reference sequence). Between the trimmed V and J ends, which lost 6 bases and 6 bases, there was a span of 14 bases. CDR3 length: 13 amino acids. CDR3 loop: CASRARGMDGYTF. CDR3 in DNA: TGTGCCAGCAGGGCTCGGGGGATGGATGGCTACACCTTC.

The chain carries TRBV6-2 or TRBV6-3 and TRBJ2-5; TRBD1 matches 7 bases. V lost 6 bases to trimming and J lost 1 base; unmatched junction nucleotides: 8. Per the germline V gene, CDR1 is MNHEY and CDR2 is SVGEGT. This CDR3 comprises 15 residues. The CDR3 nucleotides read TGTGCCAGCAGCTCGCCCGGGACAGCCCAAGAGACCCAGTACTTC. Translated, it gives CASSSPGTAQETQYF.